Below, 18 T cell receptor beta chains from the same sample are listed, as sequenced in a study of cytomegalovirus exposure and HLA in healthy donors. Vbeta (60) and Jbeta (13) primers were used in the PCR. The assay was immunoSEQ multiplex PCR, and TCRdb's table has in-frame clones only and misses some. The table lists about 160,000 clones, roughly 80% of them singletons, with around 4.4% in the top ten. Sequencing was done on a sample of PBMCs. The receptors stem from a woman between 45 and 65 years old in good health and CMV-seropositive.

The V gene is TRBV7-2, the J gene TRBJ2-1; possible D gene TRBD2, 5 bases. The CDR3 runs to 13 residues. The V and J ends lost 3 bases and 6 bases respectively, with 9 bases between them. CDR1 SGHTA and CDR2 FQGNSA come from the germline V gene. CDR3 loop: CASSFQRLNEQFF. CDR3 nucleotide sequence: TGTGCCAGCAGCTTTCAGCGGCTCAATGAGCAGTTCTTC.

This chain links TRBV5-8 with TRBJ2-3, with a possible D match to TRBD1 (5 bases). The V end was cut by 4 bases, the J end by 7 bases, with 10 bases between. Germline CDR1 and CDR2: SGHTS and YDEGEE. This CDR3 comprises 12 residues. For the CDR3, the DNA is TGTGCCAGCAGCCAGCCAGGGTATACGCAGTATTTT. It translates to CASSQPGYTQYF.

The chain recombines TRBV4-3 with TRBJ2-1, with 9 bases matching TRBD2. The CDR3 covers 15 residues. Unmatched junction bases numbered 9, after V lost 5 bases and J lost 7 bases. Germline V gene sequence: CDR1 LGHNA, CDR2 YSLEER. CDR3 in amino acids: CASSSQRGASNEQFF. CDR3 nucleotides: TGCGCCAGCAGCTCCCAGCGGGGGGCCTCTAATGAGCAGTTCTTC.

The chain has TRBV19 and TRBJ2-2; maybe TRBD2 (6 bases). This CDR3 is 15 amino acids long. The germline V and J ends were trimmed by 1 base and 6 bases, with 12 bases remaining between them. Germline values: CDR1 LNHDA, CDR2 SQIVND (reference sequence). CDR3 DNA sequence: TGTGCCAGTAGTATAGTGTCCGGGGGTGCCGGGGAGCTGTTTTTT. Its protein is CASSIVSGGAGELFF.

The chain employs TRBV4-3 and TRBJ2-7; a weak D match, TRBD2 (5 bases). The germline V and J ends were trimmed by 3 bases and 2 bases, with 14 bases remaining between them. The germline V gene has CDR1 LGHNA and CDR2 YSLEER. The CDR3 totals 15 residues. CDR3 region: CASSQAAGRAYEQYF. The CDR3, as DNA: TGCGCCAGCAGCCAGGCCGCGGGCCGAGCCTACGAGCAGTACTTC.

V is TRBV23-1 and J is TRBJ2-3, with 10 bases matching TRBD2. Being an ORF, TRBV23-1 has a function that is uncertain. This CDR3 contains 15 residues. Trimming took 3 bases from V and 2 from J; bases not matched to a gene: 2. The CDR3 loop is CASSQLAGDTDTQYF. In nucleotides, the CDR3 is TGCGCCAGCAGTCAGCTAGCGGGGGACACAGATACGCAGTATTTT.

The J gene is TRBJ2-5, the V gene TRBV19; D possibly corresponds to TRBD2 (6 bases). Trimming took 2 bases from V and 4 from J, leaving 14 bases between them. Germline V gives CDR1 LNHDA, CDR2 SQIVND (reference sequence). This CDR3 has 15 amino acids. CDR3 loop: CASSISGSAPETQYF. CDR3 in DNA: TGTGCCAGTAGTATATCCGGGAGTGCCCCAGAGACCCAGTACTTC.

The chain is built from TRBV30 and TRBJ1-6; the D gene is possibly TRBD1 (6 bases). This CDR3 spans 13 amino acids. V shed 2 bases and J shed 12 bases, with 14 bases lying between them. Germline V lookup: CDR1 GTSNPN, CDR2 SVGIG (reference sequence). The CDR3 spells CAWSSQGTGPLHF. CDR3 coding DNA: TGTGCCTGGAGTTCGCAGGGGACCGGACCCCTCCACTTT.

Only one count was recorded for this clone. The chain employs TRBV2 and TRBJ1-5; 7 bases align to TRBD1. With V trimmed by 6 bases and J by 5 bases, 7 bases remained unmatched. The CDR3 contains 14 residues. Germline V lookup: CDR1 SNHLY, CDR2 FYNNEI. This CDR3 is CASSLGRGHQPQHF. The CDR3 bases are TGTGCCAGCAGCCTCGGGAGGGGGCATCAGCCCCAGCATTTT.

V gene TRBV4-3 combines with J gene TRBJ2-1, with TRBD2 identical over 7 bases. The length of the CDR3 is 12 residues. The ends lost 4 bases at V and 9 bases at J; junction bases unmatched: 3. The germline V gene encodes CDR1 LGHNA and CDR2 YSLEER. The CDR3 coding sequence is TGCGCCAGCAGCCCCGGGAGGACTGAGCAGTTCTTC. It specifies CASSPGRTEQFF.

V and J are TRBV7-2 and TRBJ2-1; the D gene is possibly TRBD2 (6 bases). V shed 5 bases and J shed 4 bases, with 24 bases lying between them. The CDR3 runs 18 residues. The germline gives CDR1 SGHTA, CDR2 FQGNSA. CDR3 bases: TGTGCCAGCAGCGTTATAGTGGCAACGGCACTAGCTTACAATGAGCAGTTCTTC. Protein sequence: CASSVIVATALAYNEQFF. Using reference TRBV7-2 and TRBJ2-1 for the parts outside the CDR3, the full variable domain is GAGVSQSPSNKVTEKGKDVELRCDPISGHTALYWYRQSLGQGLEFLIYFQGNSAPDKSGLPSDRFSAERTGGSVSTLTIQRTQQEDSAVYLCASSVIVATALAYNEQFFGPGTRLTVL.

The chain has TRBV4-3 and TRBJ2-7; 8 positions agree with TRBD1. Germline CDR1 LGHNA, CDR2 YSLEER. V shed 0 bases and J 7 bases; nucleotides not matched to a gene: 8. The CDR3 sequence is 15 residues long. Here the CDR3 DNA reads TGCGCCAGCAGCCAAGAGGCCGGGACAGGCGGGGAGCAGTACTTC. Translated: CASSQEAGTGGEQYF.

On this clone itself: One junction end does not reproduce the germline sequence, and a read error may be involved. The V and J genes are TRBV7-9 and TRBJ1-2; tentative D call: TRBD1 (6 bases). This CDR3 contains 16 residues. Germline CDR1 is SEHNR and CDR2 is FQNEAQ (reference sequence). The CDR3 is CSSSLALTGLVYGYTF. CDR3 bases: TGTTCCAGCAGCTTAGCGCTAACAGGGCTCGTCTATGGCTACACCTTC.

The chain uses TRBV9 and TRBJ1-6, with TRBD1 as a possible D gene (5 bases). Germline V CDR1 and CDR2: SGDLS, YYNGEE. Deletions cut 0 bases from V and 10 bases from J, with 14 bases between. The CDR3 sequence is 15 residues long. DNA of the CDR3: TGTGCCAGCAGCGTAGAAGGGGAGGGAGGATCACCCCTCCACTTT. Its translation: CASSVEGEGGSPLHF.

The rearrangement joins TRBV6-6 to TRBJ2-1, with TRBD2 matching over 8 bases. This CDR3 spans 15 amino acids. After removal of 6 bases from V and 7 bases from J, the junction contained 11 bases not matched to a gene. CDR1 is MNHNY, CDR2 SVGAGI, per germline (reference sequence). CDR3 coding DNA: TGTGCCAGCAGCCCCAGCGGGAGTGTAAGTAATGAGCAGTTCTTC. Its translation: CASSPSGSVSNEQFF.

The CDR3 region is CASSPGHASTNEKLFF. CDR3 DNA: TGTGCCAGCAGCCCGGGACATGCGTCAACTAATGAAAAACTGTTTTTT. The chain is built from TRBV5-5 and TRBJ1-4; a possible D gene is TRBD1 (6 bases). The V gene's germline CDR1 is SGHKS and CDR2 YYEKEE (reference sequence). The CDR3 contains 16 residues. Deletions cut 4 bases from V and 0 bases from J, with 13 bases between.

The chain links TRBV6-5 to TRBJ1-2; maybe TRBD1 (6 bases). The germline gives CDR1 MNHEY, CDR2 SVGAGI. Between the trimmed V and J ends, which lost 2 bases and 2 bases, there was a span of 6 bases. The CDR3 has 13 amino acids. The CDR3: CASSYDRNYGYTF. CDR3 in DNA: TGTGCCAGCAGTTACGACAGGAACTATGGCTACACCTTC.

This chain joins TRBV10-3 and TRBJ2-1; 8 positions agree with TRBD2. The CDR3 covers 18 residues. Germline-derived CDR1 and CDR2 are ENHRY and SYGVKD. Trimming cost V 7 bases and J 1 base; bases outside gene matches: 15. In DNA, the CDR3 is TGTGCCATCACCCCGGGACTCCTCACGGGAGGGTCCTACAATGAGCAGTTCTTC. It yields the protein CAITPGLLTGGSYNEQFF.